This entry concerns a single TCR beta chain. These data originate in a study of T cells in tuberculosis. The table came from immunoSEQ multiplex PCR; TCRdb's copy has only in-frame clones and leaves some out. This repertoire shows about 30,000 clones, around 90% found once; its top ten account for roughly 6.2%. What was sequenced was PBMCs. The sequence derives from a donor aged 10 to 29 with latent tuberculosis or without tuberculosis infection.

The CDR3 DNA reads TGTGCCAGCAGTGTACAGGGAGCCAACGTCCTGACTTTC. This codes for CASSVQGANVLTF. The genes are TRBV27 and TRBJ2-6; a possible D gene is TRBD1 (6 bases). Trimming stripped 5 bases from V and 7 bases from J, with 9 bases between. Germline lookup yields CDR1 MNHEY and CDR2 SMNVEV (reference sequence). The CDR3 is 13 residues long.